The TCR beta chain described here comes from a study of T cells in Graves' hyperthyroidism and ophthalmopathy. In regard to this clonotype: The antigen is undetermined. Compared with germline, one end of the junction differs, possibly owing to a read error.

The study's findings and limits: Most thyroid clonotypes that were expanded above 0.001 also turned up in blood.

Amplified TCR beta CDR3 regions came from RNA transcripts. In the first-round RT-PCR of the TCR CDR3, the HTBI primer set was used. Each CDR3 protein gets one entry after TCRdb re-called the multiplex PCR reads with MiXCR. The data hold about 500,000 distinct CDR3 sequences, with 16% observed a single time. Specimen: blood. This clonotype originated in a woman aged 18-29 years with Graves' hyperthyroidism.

The CDR3 sequence is CASSRDPFYGYTF. The CDR3 nucleotides are TGCGCCAGCAGCCGGGACCCCTTCTATGGCTACACCTTC. The rearrangement links TRBV6-9 to TRBJ1-2; possible D gene TRBD1, 5 bases. CDR3 length: 13 amino acids. Germline CDR1 is MNHGY and CDR2 is SVAAGI.